This entry lists 9 T cell receptor beta chains sequenced from one sample in a study of blood T cells in healthy people across ages. A sample-barcoded 5' primer and a J-beta primer mix were used in a second PCR of roughly 6 to 11 cycles. TCRdb analysed the 5' RACE reads with MiXCR anew, one entry per CDR3 protein. The repertoire has about 1,800,000 distinct CDR3 sequences, roughly 30% of them found once; the top ten carry 7.7%. Sequencing was performed on blood. These receptors all come from a woman between 25 and 40 years old in good health.

The chain carries TRBV5-1 and TRBJ2-6, with 12 bases matching TRBD1. This CDR3 is built from 21 residues. The germline V gene encodes CDR1 SGHRS and CDR2 YFSETQ. The V gene end was trimmed by 1 base and the J gene end by 0 bases; junction bases not matched to a gene: 11. The CDR3 sequence: CASSLRGQGASSLSGANVLTF. The CDR3 DNA is TGCGCCAGCAGCTTGCGGGGACAGGGGGCTTCCTCTCTCTCTGGGGCCAACGTCCTGACTTTC.

The rearrangement links TRBV12-3 or TRBV12-4 to TRBJ2-7; 9 bases fit TRBD1. The CDR3 length is 14 residues. After removal of 5 bases from V and 5 bases from J, the junction contained 7 bases not matched to a gene. This CDR3 is CASSAGQGSHEQYF. The CDR3 nucleotides read TGTGCCAGCAGTGCTGGACAGGGGAGCCACGAGCAGTACTTC.

This clonotype was seen only a few times. CDR3 sequence (DNA): TGTGCCAGCAGCCCCCAACGCGGGGATACGCAGTATTTT. Protein: CASSPQRGDTQYF. V and J are TRBV7-2 and TRBJ2-3; perhaps TRBD2 as D (5 bases). The length of the CDR3 is 13 residues. CDR1 SGHTA and CDR2 FQGNSA come from the germline V gene. Trimming shortened V by 5 bases and J by 6 bases, and 12 bases separated the two germline ends.

This clonotype was counted many times. This chain uses TRBV10-3 with TRBJ2-7; possibly TRBD1 for D (8 bases). Germline V gene data show CDR1 as ENHRY and CDR2 as SYGVKD. The ends were cut back, 10 bases at V and 2 bases at J, with 15 bases in the middle. The CDR3 length is 13 residues. CDR3 bases: TGTGCCACGACACAGGGGGGGCCCTACGAGCAGTACTTC. Its translation: CATTQGGPYEQYF.

This clonotype has more than one count but fewer than ten. The V call is TRBV7-2, the J call TRBJ2-3; TRBD2 aligns across 13 bases. Trimming at V came to 1 base and at J to 1 base, leaving 5 bases not matched to a gene. Germline assignment: CDR1 SGHTA and CDR2 FQGNSA. The CDR3 loop spans 18 amino acids. CDR3 in amino acids: CASSLDLTSGRRTDTQYF. DNA of the CDR3: TGTGCCAGCAGCTTAGATCTGACTAGCGGGAGGCGCACAGATACGCAGTATTTT. The full variable domain, its missing parts supplied by reference TRBV7-2 and TRBJ2-3, is GAGVSQSPSNKVTEKGKDVELRCDPISGHTALYWYRQSLGQGLEFLIYFQGNSAPDKSGLPSDRFSAERTGGSVSTLTIQRTQQEDSAVYLCASSLDLTSGRRTDTQYFGPGTRLTVL.

The chain carries TRBV7-2 and TRBJ2-5; D not certain. The J call may be in error: the DNA end matches TRBJ2-7 better. Germline values: CDR1 SGHTA, CDR2 FQGNSA. This CDR3 has 14 residues. CDR3: CASSLKGSVAEQYF. The CDR3 DNA follows: TGTGCCAGCAGCTTAAAAGGGTCGGTAGCCGAGCAGTACTTC.

The gene calls are TRBV2 and TRBJ2-7; TRBD2 is a possible D gene (6 bases). Germline assignment: CDR1 SNHLY and CDR2 FYNNEI. The V and J ends lost 4 bases and 2 bases respectively, with 12 bases between them. This CDR3 contains 14 residues. The CDR3 nucleotides are TGTGCCAGCAGTGTGAGGCGGGATACCTACGAGCAGTACTTC. This sequence encodes CASSVRRDTYEQYF.

There are a few counts of this clonotype. The rearrangement joins TRBV6-5 to TRBJ2-2; 7 bases map to TRBD1. V trimming: 0 bases; J trimming: 6 bases; junction bases outside the gene matches: 4. CDR1 MNHEY and CDR2 SVGAGI come from the germline V gene. The CDR3 spans 15 residues. The CDR3 DNA reads as TGTGCCAGCAGTTACTCCCGGACAGGTCCCGGGGAGCTGTTTTTT. Its protein is CASSYSRTGPGELFF.

The V call is TRBV7-2, the J call TRBJ2-3; maybe TRBD1 (6 bases). The germline V gene encodes CDR1 SGHTA and CDR2 FQGNSA. Trimming shortened V by 2 bases and J by 4 bases, and 13 bases separated the two germline ends. The CDR3 is made up of 15 amino acids. CDR3 loop: CASSLQTGTADTQYF. CDR3 in DNA: TGTGCCAGCAGCTTACAGACAGGCACCGCAGATACGCAGTATTTT.